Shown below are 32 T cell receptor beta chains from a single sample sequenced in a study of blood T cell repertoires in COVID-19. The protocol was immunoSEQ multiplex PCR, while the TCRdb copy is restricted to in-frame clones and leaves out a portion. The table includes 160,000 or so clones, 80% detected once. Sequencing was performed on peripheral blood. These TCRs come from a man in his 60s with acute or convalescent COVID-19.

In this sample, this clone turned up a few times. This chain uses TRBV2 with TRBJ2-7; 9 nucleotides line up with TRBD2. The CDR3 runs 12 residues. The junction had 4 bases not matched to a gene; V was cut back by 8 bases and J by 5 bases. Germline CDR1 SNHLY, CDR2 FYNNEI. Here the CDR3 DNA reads TGTGCCAGCCACGGGACTAGCAACGAGCAGTACTTC. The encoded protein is CASHGTSNEQYF. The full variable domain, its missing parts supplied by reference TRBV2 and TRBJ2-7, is EPEVTQTPSHQVTQMGQEVILRCVPISNHLYFYWYRQILGQKVEFLVSFYNNEISEKSEIFDDQFSVERPDGSNFTLKIRSTKLEDSAMYFCASHGTSNEQYFGPGTRLTVT.

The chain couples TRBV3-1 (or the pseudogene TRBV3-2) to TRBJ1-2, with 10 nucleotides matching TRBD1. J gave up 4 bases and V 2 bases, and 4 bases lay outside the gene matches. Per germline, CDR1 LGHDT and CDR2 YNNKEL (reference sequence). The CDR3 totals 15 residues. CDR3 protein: CASSQQTGGSYGYTF. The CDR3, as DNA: TGTGCCAGCAGCCAACAGACAGGGGGCAGCTATGGCTACACCTTC.

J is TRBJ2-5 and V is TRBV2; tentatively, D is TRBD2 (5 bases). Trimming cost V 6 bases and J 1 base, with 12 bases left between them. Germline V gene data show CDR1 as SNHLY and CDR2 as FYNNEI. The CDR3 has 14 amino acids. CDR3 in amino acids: CASRGVSSQETQYF. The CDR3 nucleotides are TGTGCCAGCAGGGGAGTGTCTAGCCAAGAGACCCAGTACTTC.

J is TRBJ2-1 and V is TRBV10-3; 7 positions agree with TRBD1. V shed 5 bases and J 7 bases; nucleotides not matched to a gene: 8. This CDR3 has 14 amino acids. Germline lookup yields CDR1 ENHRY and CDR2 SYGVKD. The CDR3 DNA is TGTGCCATCAGTCGAGGGGGCGCGACGAATGAGCAGTTCTTC. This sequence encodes CAISRGGATNEQFF.

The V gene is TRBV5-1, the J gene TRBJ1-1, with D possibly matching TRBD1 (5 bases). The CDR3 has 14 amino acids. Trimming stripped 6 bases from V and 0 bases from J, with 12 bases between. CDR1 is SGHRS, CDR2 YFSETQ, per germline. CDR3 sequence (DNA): TGCGCCAGCAACGCGGGGGGGATGAACACTGAAGCTTTCTTT. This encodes CASNAGGMNTEAFF.

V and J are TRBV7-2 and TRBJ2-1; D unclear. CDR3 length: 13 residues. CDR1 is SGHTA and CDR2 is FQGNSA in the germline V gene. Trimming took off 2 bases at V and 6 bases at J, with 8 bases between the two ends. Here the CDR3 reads CASSLLATNEQFF. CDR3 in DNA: TGTGCCAGCAGCTTATTAGCTACCAATGAGCAGTTCTTC.

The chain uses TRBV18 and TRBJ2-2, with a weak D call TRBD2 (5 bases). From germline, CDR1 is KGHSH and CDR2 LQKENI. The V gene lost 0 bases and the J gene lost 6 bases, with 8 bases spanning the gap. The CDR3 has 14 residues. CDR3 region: CASSPPAGPGELFF. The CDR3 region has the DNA TGTGCCAGCTCACCACCGGCGGGTCCCGGGGAGCTGTTTTTT.

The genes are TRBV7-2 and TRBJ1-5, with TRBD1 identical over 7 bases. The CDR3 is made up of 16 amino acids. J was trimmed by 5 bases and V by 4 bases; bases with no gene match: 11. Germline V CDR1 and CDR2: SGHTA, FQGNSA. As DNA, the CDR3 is TGTGCCAGCAGCTCTGGACCGGGCACAGGGGATCAGCCCCAGCATTTT. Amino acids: CASSSGPGTGDQPQHF.

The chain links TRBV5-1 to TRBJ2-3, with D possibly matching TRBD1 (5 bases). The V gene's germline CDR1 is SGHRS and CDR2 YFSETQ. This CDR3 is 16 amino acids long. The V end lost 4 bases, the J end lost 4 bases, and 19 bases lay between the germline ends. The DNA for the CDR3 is TGCGCCAGCAGCCTGGCCCCAGGGATGGGCGCAGATACGCAGTATTTT. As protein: CASSLAPGMGADTQYF.

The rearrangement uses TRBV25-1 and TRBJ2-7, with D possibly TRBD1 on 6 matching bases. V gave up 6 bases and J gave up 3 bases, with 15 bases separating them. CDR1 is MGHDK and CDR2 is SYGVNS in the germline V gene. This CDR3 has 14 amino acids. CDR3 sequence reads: CASRPATGVYEQYF. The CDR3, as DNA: TGTGCCAGCAGACCCGCGACAGGAGTCTACGAGCAGTACTTC.

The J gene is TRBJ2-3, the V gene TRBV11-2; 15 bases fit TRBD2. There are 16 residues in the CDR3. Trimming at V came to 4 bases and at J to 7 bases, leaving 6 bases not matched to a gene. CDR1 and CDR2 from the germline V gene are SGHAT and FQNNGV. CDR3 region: CASSSWTSGGVNTQYF. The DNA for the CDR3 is TGTGCCAGCAGCTCCTGGACTAGCGGGGGGGTAAATACGCAGTATTTT.

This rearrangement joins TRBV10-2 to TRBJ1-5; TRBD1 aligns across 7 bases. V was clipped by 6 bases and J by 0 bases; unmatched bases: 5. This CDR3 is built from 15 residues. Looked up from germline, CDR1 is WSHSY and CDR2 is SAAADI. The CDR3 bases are TGCGCCAGCAGCCCGACAGGGACTAGCAATCAGCCCCAGCATTTT. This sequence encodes CASSPTGTSNQPQHF.

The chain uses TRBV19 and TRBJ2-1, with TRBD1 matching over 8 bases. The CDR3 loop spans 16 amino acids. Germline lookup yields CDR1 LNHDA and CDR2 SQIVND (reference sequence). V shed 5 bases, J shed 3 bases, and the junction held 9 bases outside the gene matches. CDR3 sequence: CASSPQTGAFYNEQFF. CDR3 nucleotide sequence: TGTGCCAGTAGTCCCCAGACAGGGGCGTTCTACAATGAGCAGTTCTTC.

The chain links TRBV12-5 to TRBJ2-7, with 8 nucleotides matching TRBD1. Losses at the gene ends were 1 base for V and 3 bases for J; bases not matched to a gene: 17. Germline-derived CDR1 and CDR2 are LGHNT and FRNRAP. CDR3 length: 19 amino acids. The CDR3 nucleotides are TGTGCTAGTGGTTTGGGCCGCGGGACAGGTGGCGATCAAATCTACGAGCAGTACTTC. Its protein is CASGLGRGTGGDQIYEQYF. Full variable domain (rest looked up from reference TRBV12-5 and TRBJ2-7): DARVTQTPRHKVTEMGQEVTMRCQPILGHNTVFWYRQTMMQGLELLAYFRNRAPLDDSGMPKDRFSAEMPDATLATLKIQPSEPRDSAVYFCASGLGRGTGGDQIYEQYFGPGTRLTVT.

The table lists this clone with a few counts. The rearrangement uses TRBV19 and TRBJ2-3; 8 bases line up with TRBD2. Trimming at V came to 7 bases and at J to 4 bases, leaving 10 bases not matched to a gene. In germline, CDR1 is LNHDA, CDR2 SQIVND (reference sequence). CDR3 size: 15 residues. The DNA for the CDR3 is TGTGCCAGTAAACTGGGCCTAGCGGGCCCAGATACGCAGTATTTT. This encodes CASKLGLAGPDTQYF.

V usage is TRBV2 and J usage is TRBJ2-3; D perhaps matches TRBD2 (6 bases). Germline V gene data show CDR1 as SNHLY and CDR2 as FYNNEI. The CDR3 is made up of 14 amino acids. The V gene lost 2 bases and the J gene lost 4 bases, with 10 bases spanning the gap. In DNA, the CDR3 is TGTGCCAGCAGTGAACGCGGGGAATCAGATACGCAGTATTTT. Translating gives CASSERGESDTQYF.

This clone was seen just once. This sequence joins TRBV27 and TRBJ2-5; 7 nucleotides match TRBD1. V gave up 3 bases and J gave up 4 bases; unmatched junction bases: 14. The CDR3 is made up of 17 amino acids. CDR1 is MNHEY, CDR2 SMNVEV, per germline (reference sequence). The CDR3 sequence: CASSFYGRGGMRETQYF. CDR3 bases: TGTGCCAGCAGTTTCTACGGAAGAGGGGGCATGCGAGAGACCCAGTACTTC.

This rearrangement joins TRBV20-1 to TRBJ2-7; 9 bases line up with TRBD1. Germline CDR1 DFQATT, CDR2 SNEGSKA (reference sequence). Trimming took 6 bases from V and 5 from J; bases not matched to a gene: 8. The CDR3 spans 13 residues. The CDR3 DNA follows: TGCAGTGCAAGTGCCGGGACAGGGCACGAGCAGTACTTC. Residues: CSASAGTGHEQYF.

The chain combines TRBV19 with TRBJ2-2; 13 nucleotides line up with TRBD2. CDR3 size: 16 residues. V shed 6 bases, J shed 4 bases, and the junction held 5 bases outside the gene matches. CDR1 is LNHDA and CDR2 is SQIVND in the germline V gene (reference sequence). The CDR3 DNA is TGTGCCAGTAGGACCGGGACTAGCGGGGCCACCGGGGAGCTGTTTTTT. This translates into CASRTGTSGATGELFF.

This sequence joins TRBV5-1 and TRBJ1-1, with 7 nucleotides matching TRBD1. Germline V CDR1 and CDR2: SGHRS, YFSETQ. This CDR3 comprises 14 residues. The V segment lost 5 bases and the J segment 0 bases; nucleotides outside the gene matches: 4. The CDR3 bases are TGCGCCAGCAGACCGGGACAGTTGAACACTGAAGCTTTCTTT. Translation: CASRPGQLNTEAFF. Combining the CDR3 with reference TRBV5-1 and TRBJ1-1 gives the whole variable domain KAGVTQTPRYLIKTRGQQVTLSCSPISGHRSVSWYQQTPGQGLQFLFEYFSETQRNKGNFPGRFSGRQFSNSRSEMNVSTLELGDSALYLCASRPGQLNTEAFFGQGTRLTVV.

The CDR3 DNA follows: TGTGCCAGCAGATCGGAGGGAGGAGCGTACGAGCAGTACTTC. Protein product: CASRSEGGAYEQYF. This chain links TRBV6-1 with TRBJ2-7; a weak D match, TRBD2 (6 bases). Germline CDR1 is MNHNS and CDR2 is SASEGT. The CDR3 spans 14 residues. Trimming cost V 6 bases and J 4 bases, with 16 bases left between them.

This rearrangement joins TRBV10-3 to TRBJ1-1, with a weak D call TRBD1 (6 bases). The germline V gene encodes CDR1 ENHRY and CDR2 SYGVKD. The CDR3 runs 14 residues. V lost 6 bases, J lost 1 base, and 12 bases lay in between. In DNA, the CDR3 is TGTGCCATCAGAGACCGGGACAAGAACACTGAAGCTTTCTTT. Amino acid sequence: CAIRDRDKNTEAFF.

This chain's CDR3 is CASSLGGGAGNTIYF. CDR3 sequence (DNA): TGTGCCAGCAGCTTAGGAGGGGGGGCGGGAAACACCATATATTTT. The chain recombines TRBV7-2 with TRBJ1-3; a possible D gene is TRBD1 (6 bases). Trimming stripped 1 base from V and 4 bases from J, with 11 bases between. This CDR3 is built from 15 residues. Germline lookup yields CDR1 SGHTA and CDR2 FQGNSA.

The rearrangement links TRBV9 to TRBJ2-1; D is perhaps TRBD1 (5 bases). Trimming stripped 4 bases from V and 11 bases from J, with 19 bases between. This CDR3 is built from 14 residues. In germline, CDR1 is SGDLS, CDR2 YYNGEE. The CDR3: CASSFHSQGSQQFF. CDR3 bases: TGTGCCAGCAGCTTTCACTCTCAGGGAAGTCAGCAGTTCTTC.

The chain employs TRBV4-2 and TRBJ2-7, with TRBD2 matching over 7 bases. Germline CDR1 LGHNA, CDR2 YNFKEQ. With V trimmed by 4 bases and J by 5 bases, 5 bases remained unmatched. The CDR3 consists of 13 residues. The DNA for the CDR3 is TGTGCCAGCAGCCCCTCCCGGGGGGACGAGCAGTACTTC. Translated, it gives CASSPSRGDEQYF.

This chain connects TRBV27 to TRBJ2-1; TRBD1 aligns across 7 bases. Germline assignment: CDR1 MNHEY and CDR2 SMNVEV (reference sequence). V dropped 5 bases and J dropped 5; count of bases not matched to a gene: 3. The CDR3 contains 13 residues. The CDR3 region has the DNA TGTGCCAGCAGTCGACAGGGCAACAATGAGCAGTTCTTC. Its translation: CASSRQGNNEQFF.

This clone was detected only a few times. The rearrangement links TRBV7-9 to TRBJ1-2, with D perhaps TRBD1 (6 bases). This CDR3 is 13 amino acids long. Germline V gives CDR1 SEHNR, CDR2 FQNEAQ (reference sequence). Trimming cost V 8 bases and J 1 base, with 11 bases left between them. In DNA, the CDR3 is TGTGCCAGCCGGGACAAAAATAACTATGGCTACACCTTC. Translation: CASRDKNNYGYTF.

The CDR3 DNA follows: TGTGCCAGCAGTGCGGCGGACAGGGGGTCCTACGAGCAGTACTTC. Amino acid sequence: CASSAADRGSYEQYF. The chain carries TRBV6-1 and TRBJ2-7, with TRBD1 identical over 10 bases. This CDR3 comprises 15 residues. Germline CDR1 is MNHNS and CDR2 is SASEGT. Trimming cost V 4 bases and J 1 base; bases outside gene matches: 4.

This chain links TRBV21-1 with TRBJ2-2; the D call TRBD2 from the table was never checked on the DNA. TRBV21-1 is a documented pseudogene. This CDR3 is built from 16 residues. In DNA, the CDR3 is TGTGCAAGCGAAAGGTGCGGGCCCTTCGACACCGGGGAGCTGTTTTTT. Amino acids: CASERCGPFDTGELFF.

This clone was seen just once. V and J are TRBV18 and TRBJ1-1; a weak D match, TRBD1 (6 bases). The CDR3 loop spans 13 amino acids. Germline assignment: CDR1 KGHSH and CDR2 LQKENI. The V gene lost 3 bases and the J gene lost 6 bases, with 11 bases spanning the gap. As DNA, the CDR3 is TGTGCCAGCTCACCCCGGCGGGGGCCTGAAGCTTTCTTT. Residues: CASSPRRGPEAFF.

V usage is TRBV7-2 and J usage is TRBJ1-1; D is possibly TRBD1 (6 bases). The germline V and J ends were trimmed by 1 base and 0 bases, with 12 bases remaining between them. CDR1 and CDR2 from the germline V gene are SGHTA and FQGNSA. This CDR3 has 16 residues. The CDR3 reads CASSLEGGLVNTEAFF. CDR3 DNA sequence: TGTGCCAGCAGCTTAGAGGGGGGGCTTGTGAACACTGAAGCTTTCTTT.

CDR3 loop: CASKGQANSPLHF. CDR3 DNA sequence: TGTGCCAGCAAAGGACAGGCCAATTCACCCCTCCACTTT. The chain carries TRBV6-1 and TRBJ1-6, with TRBD1 matching 7 bases. Germline V CDR1 and CDR2: MNHNS, SASEGT. V was pared by 7 bases and J by 7 bases, with 4 bases of the junction left unmatched. This CDR3 is built from 13 residues.